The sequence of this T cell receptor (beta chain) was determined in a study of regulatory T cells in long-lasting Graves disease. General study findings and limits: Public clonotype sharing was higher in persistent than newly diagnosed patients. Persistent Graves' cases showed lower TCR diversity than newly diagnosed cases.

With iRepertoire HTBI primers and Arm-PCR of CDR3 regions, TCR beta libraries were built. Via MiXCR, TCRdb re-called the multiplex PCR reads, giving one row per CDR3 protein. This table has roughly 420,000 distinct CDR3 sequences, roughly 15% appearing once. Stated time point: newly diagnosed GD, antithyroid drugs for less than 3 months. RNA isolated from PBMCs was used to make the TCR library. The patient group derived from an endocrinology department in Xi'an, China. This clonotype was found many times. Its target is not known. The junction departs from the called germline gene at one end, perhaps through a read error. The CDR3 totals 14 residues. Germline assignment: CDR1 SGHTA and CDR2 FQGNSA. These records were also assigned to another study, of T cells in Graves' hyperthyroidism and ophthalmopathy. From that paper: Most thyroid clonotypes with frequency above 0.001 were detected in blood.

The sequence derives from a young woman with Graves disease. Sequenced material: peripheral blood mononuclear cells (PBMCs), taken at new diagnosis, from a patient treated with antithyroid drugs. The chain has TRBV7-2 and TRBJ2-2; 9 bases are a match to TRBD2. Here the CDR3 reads CASSLAGNTGELFF. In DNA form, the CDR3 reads TGTGCCAGCAGCCTAGCGGGAAACACCGGGGAGCTGTTTTTT.